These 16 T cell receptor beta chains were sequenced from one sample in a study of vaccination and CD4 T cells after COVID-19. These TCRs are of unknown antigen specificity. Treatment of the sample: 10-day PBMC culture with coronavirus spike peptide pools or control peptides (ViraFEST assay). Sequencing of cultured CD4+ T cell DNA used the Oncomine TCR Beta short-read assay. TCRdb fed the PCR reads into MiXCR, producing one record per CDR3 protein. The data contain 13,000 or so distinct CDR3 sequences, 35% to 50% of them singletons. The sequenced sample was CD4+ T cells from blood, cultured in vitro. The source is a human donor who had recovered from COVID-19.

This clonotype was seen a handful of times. The CDR3 sequence: CASSLGAKVGVTQPQHF. DNA for the CDR3: TGTGCCAGCAGTTTAGGCGCTAAAGTCGGGGTTACTCAGCCCCAGCATTTT. The rearrangement uses TRBV28 and TRBJ1-5, with unresolved D. The CDR3 has 17 residues. Germline V lookup: CDR1 MDHEN, CDR2 SYDVKM. Trimming cost V 2 bases and J 6 bases, with 20 bases left between them.

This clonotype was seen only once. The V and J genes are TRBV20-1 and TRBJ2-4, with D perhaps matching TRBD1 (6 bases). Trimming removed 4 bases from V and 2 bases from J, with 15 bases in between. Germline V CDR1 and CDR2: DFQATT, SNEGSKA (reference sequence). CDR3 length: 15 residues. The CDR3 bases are TGCAGTGCTATCAACAGGGAACGGTCCAAAAACATTCAGTACTTC. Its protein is CSAINRERSKNIQYF.

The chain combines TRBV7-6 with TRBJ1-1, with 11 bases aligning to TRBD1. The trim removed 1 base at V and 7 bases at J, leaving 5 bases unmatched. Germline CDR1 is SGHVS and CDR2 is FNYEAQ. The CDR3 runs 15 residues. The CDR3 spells CASSLGDRGSYEAFF. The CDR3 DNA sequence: TGTGCCAGCAGCTTAGGGGACAGGGGGAGCTATGAAGCTTTCTTT.

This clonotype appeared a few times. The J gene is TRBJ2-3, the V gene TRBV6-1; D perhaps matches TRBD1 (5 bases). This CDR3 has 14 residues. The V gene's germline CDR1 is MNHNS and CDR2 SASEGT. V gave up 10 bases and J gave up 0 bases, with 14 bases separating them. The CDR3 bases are TGTGCCACAAAGGGGTTTTCGAGCACAGATACGCAGTATTTT. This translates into CATKGFSSTDTQYF.

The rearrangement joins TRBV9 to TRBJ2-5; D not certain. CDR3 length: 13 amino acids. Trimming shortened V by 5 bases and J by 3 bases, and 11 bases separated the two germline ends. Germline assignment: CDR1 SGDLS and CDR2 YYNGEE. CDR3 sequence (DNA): TGTGCCAGCAGTTGGGCGGAGAAAGAGACCCAGTACTTC. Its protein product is CASSWAEKETQYF.

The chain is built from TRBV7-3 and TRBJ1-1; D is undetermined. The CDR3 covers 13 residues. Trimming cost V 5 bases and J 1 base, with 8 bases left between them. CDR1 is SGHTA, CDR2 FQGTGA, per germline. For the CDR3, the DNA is TGTGCCAGCAGCACGTCAGCGAACACTGAAGCTTTCTTT. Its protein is CASSTSANTEAFF.

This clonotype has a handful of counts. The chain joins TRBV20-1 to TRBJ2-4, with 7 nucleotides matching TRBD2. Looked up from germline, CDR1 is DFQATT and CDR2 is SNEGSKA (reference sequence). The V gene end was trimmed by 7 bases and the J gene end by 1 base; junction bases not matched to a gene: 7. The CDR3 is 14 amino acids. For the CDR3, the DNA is TGCAGTGTCGGGGGGACCTCGGCCAAAAACATTCAGTACTTC. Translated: CSVGGTSAKNIQYF.

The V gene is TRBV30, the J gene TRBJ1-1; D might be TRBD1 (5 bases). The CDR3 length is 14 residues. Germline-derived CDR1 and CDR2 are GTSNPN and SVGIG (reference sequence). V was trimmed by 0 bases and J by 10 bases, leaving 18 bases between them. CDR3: CAWSVFRAWGRAFF. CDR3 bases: TGTGCCTGGAGTGTATTTCGGGCATGGGGACGAGCTTTCTTT. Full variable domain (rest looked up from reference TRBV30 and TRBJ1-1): SQTIHQWPATLVQPVGSPLSLECTVEGTSNPNLYWYRQAAGRGLQLLFYSVGIGQISSEVPQNLSASRPQDRQFILSSKKLLLSDSGFYLCAWSVFRAWGRAFFGQGTRLTVV.

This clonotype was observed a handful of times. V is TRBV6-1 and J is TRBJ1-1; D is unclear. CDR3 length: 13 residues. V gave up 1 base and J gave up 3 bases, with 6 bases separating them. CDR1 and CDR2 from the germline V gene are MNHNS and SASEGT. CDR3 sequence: CASSEVRDTEAFF. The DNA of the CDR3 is TGTGCCAGCAGTGAAGTAAGAGACACTGAAGCTTTCTTT.

The CDR3 sequence is CASSLAANEKLFF. CDR3 nucleotide sequence: TGTGCCAGCAGTTTGGCAGCTAATGAAAAACTGTTTTTT. J is TRBJ1-4 and V is TRBV12-3 or TRBV12-4, with D unclear. Trimming shortened V by 3 bases and J by 3 bases, and 5 bases separated the two germline ends. The CDR3 totals 13 residues.

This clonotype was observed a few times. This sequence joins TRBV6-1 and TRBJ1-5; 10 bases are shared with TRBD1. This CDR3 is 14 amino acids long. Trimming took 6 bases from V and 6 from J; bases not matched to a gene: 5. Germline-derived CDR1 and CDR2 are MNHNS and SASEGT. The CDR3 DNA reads TGTGCCAGCAGGCAGGGACAGGGGAGTCAGCCCCAGCATTTT. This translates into CASRQGQGSQPQHF.

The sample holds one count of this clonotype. The CDR3 nucleotides are TGCGCCAGCAGCTTGTCTAGCGGGGGTATAACCTACGAGCAGTACTTC. As protein: CASSLSSGGITYEQYF. V and J are TRBV5-1 and TRBJ2-7; 10 bases map to TRBD2. The CDR3 consists of 16 residues. The junction had 6 bases not matched to a gene; V was cut back by 1 base and J by 2 bases. CDR1 SGHRS and CDR2 YFSETQ come from the germline V gene.

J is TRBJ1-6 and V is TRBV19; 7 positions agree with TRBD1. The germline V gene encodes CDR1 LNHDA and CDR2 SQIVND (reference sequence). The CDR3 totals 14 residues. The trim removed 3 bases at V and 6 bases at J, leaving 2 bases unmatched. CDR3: CASSMDRSNSPLHF. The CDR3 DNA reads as TGTGCCAGTAGTATGGACAGGTCTAATTCACCCCTCCACTTT. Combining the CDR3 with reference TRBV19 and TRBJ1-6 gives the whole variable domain DGGITQSPKYLFRKEGQNVTLSCEQNLNHDAMYWYRQDPGQGLRLIYYSQIVNDFQKGDIAEGYSVSREKKESFPLTVTSAQKNPTAFYLCASSMDRSNSPLHFGNGTRLTVT.

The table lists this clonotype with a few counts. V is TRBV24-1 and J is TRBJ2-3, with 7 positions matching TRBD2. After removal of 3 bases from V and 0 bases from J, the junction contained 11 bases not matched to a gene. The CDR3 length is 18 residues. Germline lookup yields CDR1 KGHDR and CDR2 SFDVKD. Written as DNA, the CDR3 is TGTGCCACCAGTGATCCTAGACGCGGGGGACTTAGCACAGATACGCAGTATTTT. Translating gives CATSDPRRGGLSTDTQYF.

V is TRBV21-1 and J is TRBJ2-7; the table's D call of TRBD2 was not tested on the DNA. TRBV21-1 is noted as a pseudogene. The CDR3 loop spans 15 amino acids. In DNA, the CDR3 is TGTGCCATCTACAAGACTAGCGGGAGTATCTACGAGCAGTACTTC. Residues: CAIYKTSGSIYEQYF.

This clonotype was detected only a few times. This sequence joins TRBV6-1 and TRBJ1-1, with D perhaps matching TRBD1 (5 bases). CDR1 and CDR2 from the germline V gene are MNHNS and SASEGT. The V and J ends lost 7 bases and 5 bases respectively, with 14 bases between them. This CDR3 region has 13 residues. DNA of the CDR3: TGTGCCAGCACCAGGGTAGTAGGAACTGAAGCTTTCTTT. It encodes CASTRVVGTEAFF.